Each of the 29 T cell receptor beta chains below was sequenced from the same sample in a study of blood T cell repertoires in COVID-19. The repertoire was sequenced with immunoSEQ multiplex PCR; TCRdb's copy has only in-frame clones and lacks some. In the table there are approximately 85,000 clones, approximately 90% of which are singletons. Material for sequencing was peripheral blood. The receptors derive from a man between 45 and 60 years old with acute or convalescent COVID-19.

The V call is TRBV28, the J call TRBJ1-5; TRBD1 is a possible D gene (6 bases). The length of the CDR3 is 13 residues. Germline loops: CDR1 MDHEN, CDR2 SYDVKM. Trimming removed 6 bases at V and 4 bases at J, with 10 bases between. The chain's CDR3 is CASRSTGNQPQHF. As DNA, the CDR3 is TGTGCCAGCAGATCCACAGGGAATCAGCCCCAGCATTTT.

The genes are TRBV6-1 and TRBJ2-7; 9 nucleotides line up with TRBD1. The CDR3 has 15 amino acids. V trimming: 2 bases; J trimming: 1 base; junction bases outside the gene matches: 3. Germline V CDR1 and CDR2: MNHNS, SASEGT. The CDR3 spells CASSERTGASYEQYV. CDR3 sequence (DNA): TGTGCCAGCAGTGAACGGACAGGGGCTTCCTACGAGCAGTACGTC.

The chain links TRBV18 to TRBJ2-1; D perhaps matches TRBD2 (6 bases). The length of the CDR3 is 16 residues. With 3 bases removed from V and 6 bases from J, the gap between germline ends came to 18 bases. The germline V gene has CDR1 KGHSH and CDR2 LQKENI. CDR3 in amino acids: CASSPARGSGGNEQFF. CDR3 DNA: TGTGCCAGCTCACCGGCCCGGGGGAGCGGAGGCAATGAGCAGTTCTTC.

The chain employs TRBV4-1 and TRBJ2-7; D is uncertain. The germline CDR1 and CDR2 sequences are MGHRA and YSYEKL. The CDR3 contains 14 residues. Deletions cut 0 bases from V and 5 bases from J, with 11 bases between. CDR3: CASSQDINGHEQYF. In nucleotides, the CDR3 is TGCGCCAGCAGCCAAGATATAAATGGGCACGAGCAGTACTTC.

This sequence joins TRBV29-1 and TRBJ2-2, with 8 bases aligning to TRBD2. The germline V gene encodes CDR1 SQVTM and CDR2 ANQGSEA. Trimming at V came to 6 bases and at J to 0 bases, leaving 6 bases not matched to a gene. The CDR3 totals 15 residues. The DNA of the CDR3 is TGCAGCGTCCTACTAGCGGCCCCGAACACCGGGGAGCTGTTTTTT. Translation: CSVLLAAPNTGELFF.

The chain carries TRBV7-8 and TRBJ2-3, with TRBD1 as a possible D gene (5 bases). CDR3 size: 16 residues. Germline V gene lookup returns CDR1 SGHVS and CDR2 FQNEAQ. Trimming removed 0 bases from V and 1 base from J, with 11 bases in between. The CDR3 spells CASSLAGSGRTDTQYF. The DNA of the CDR3 is TGTGCCAGCAGCTTAGCGGGGTCAGGGCGCACAGATACGCAGTATTTT.

This chain's CDR3 is CASSPLWEGAGATNTGELFF. CDR3 sequence (DNA): TGTGCCAGCAGCCCACTTTGGGAGGGAGCGGGGGCAACGAACACCGGGGAGCTGTTTTTT. This sequence joins TRBV9 and TRBJ2-2, with 8 bases identical to TRBD2. With V trimmed by 4 bases and J by 0 bases, 17 bases remained unmatched. This CDR3 is built from 20 residues. Germline assignment: CDR1 SGDLS and CDR2 YYNGEE.

This clone has a single count. This rearrangement joins TRBV5-1 to TRBJ1-6, with TRBD1 matching 9 bases. V dropped 0 bases and J dropped 2; count of bases not matched to a gene: 12. The CDR3 has 20 residues. Germline-derived CDR1 and CDR2 are SGHRS and YFSETQ. CDR3 in amino acids: CASSLVVGQGVFTYNSPLHF. The CDR3 nucleotides read TGCGCCAGCAGCTTGGTTGTGGGACAGGGTGTGTTCACCTATAATTCACCCCTCCACTTT.

The chain uses TRBV28 and TRBJ1-2; 7 bases align to TRBD1. The V and J ends lost 5 bases and 4 bases, in that order; junction bases with no gene match: 4. The CDR3 runs 13 residues. Germline V gives CDR1 MDHEN, CDR2 SYDVKM. CDR3 DNA sequence: TGTGCCAGCAGTCTCACAGGGGTCTATGGCTACACCTTC. Amino acid sequence: CASSLTGVYGYTF.

The J gene is TRBJ1-4, the V gene TRBV9; D may be TRBD1 (6 bases). The germline V gene has CDR1 SGDLS and CDR2 YYNGEE. Trimming took off 0 bases at V and 3 bases at J, with 9 bases between the two ends. This CDR3 is built from 15 residues. This chain's CDR3 is CASSVGQGPNEKLFF. Here the CDR3 DNA reads TGTGCCAGCAGCGTAGGTCAGGGGCCTAATGAAAAACTGTTTTTT.

The genes are TRBV4-1 and TRBJ1-5; possibly TRBD1 for D (6 bases). V was cut by 0 bases and J by 15 bases, with 15 bases left in between. The germline V gene has CDR1 MGHRA and CDR2 YSYEKL. The CDR3 covers 13 residues. CDR3 in DNA: TGCGCCAGCAGCCAAGATGGGGGAGACAGGCGGCATTTT. This sequence encodes CASSQDGGDRRHF.

The genes are TRBV5-1 and TRBJ2-7, with 9 bases that match TRBD2. J gave up 3 bases and V 0 bases, and 1 base lay outside the gene matches. CDR3 length: 14 residues. From germline, CDR1 is SGHRS and CDR2 YFSETQ. In nucleotides, the CDR3 is TGCGCCAGCAGCTTGGCGACTAGCGGCTACGAGCAGTACTTC. Translated, it gives CASSLATSGYEQYF.

The rearrangement links TRBV5-1 to TRBJ2-3; the match to TRBD1 covers 8 bases. CDR3 length: 15 amino acids. With 4 bases clipped from V and 0 bases from J, the junction kept 4 bases outside the gene matches. Germline assignment: CDR1 SGHRS and CDR2 YFSETQ. CDR3 sequence reads: CASSPGQASTDTQYF. For the CDR3, the DNA is TGCGCCAGCAGCCCGGGACAGGCCAGCACAGATACGCAGTATTTT.

V and J are TRBV6-2 or TRBV6-3 and TRBJ1-1; TRBD1 matches at 7 bases. Germline V CDR1 and CDR2: MNHEY, SVGEGT. V was clipped by 5 bases and J by 0 bases; unmatched bases: 6. This CDR3 has 15 amino acids. For the CDR3, the DNA is TGTGCCAGCAGTCCCCAGGGGGAGGTGAACACTGAAGCTTTCTTT. The encoded protein is CASSPQGEVNTEAFF.

The count of this clone is one. The chain employs TRBV7-9 and TRBJ1-1; D is unclear. The CDR3 is 13 residues long. The germline V gene encodes CDR1 SEHNR and CDR2 FQNEAQ (reference sequence). Trimming took 7 bases from V and 1 from J, leaving 10 bases between them. The CDR3: CASTNEENTEAFF. In DNA, the CDR3 is TGTGCCAGCACCAACGAGGAGAACACTGAAGCTTTCTTT. The whole variable domain, remainder taken from reference TRBV7-9 and TRBJ1-1, is DTGVSQNPRHKITKRGQNVTFRCDPISEHNRLYWYRQTLGQGPEFLTYFQNEAQLEKSRLLSDRFSAERPKGSFSTLEIQRTEQGDSAMYLCASTNEENTEAFFGQGTRLTVV.

A few counts support this clone. The V and J genes are TRBV5-5 and TRBJ1-3; no definite D call. This CDR3 comprises 14 residues. Between the trimmed V and J ends, which lost 6 bases and 0 bases, there was a span of 10 bases. The germline CDR1 and CDR2 sequences are SGHKS and YYEKEE (reference sequence). Written as DNA, the CDR3 is TGTGCCAGCACCGCCTGGAGCTCTGGAAACACCATATATTTT. Translated: CASTAWSSGNTIYF.

The chain couples TRBV13 to TRBJ2-5, with 8 positions matching TRBD2. Trimming at V came to 1 base and at J to 5 bases, leaving 6 bases not matched to a gene. The CDR3 runs 15 residues. Germline-derived CDR1 and CDR2 are PRHDT and FYEKMQ (reference sequence). In DNA, the CDR3 is TGTGCCAGCAGCTTAGCGGGGGGGCCATGGGAGACCCAGTACTTC. Amino acids: CASSLAGGPWETQYF.

The CDR3 is CASRVTSDHNEQFF. The CDR3, as DNA: TGTGCCAGCAGAGTGACTAGCGACCACAATGAGCAGTTCTTC. V is TRBV6-6 and J is TRBJ2-1; 8 nucleotides align to TRBD2. Germline loops: CDR1 MNHNY, CDR2 SVGAGI (reference sequence). This CDR3 has 14 residues. V lost 6 bases and J lost 5; bases outside the gene matches: 6.

The CDR3 DNA reads as TGCAGCGTTCGGTGGGACAGGGGTTACGAGCAGTACTTC. Protein product: CSVRWDRGYEQYF. This rearrangement joins TRBV29-1 to TRBJ2-7; 10 bases match TRBD1. The CDR3 is made up of 13 amino acids. The V segment lost 5 bases and the J segment 4 bases; nucleotides outside the gene matches: 5. Per the germline V gene, CDR1 is SQVTM and CDR2 is ANQGSEA.

The rearrangement links TRBV2 to TRBJ2-1; D is possibly TRBD2 (6 bases). V was cut by 9 bases and J by 6 bases, with 21 bases left in between. This CDR3 comprises 15 residues. The germline V gene has CDR1 SNHLY and CDR2 FYNNEI. The CDR3 loop reads CASHRDSRPGNEQFF. CDR3 DNA sequence: TGTGCCAGTCATCGGGACTCTCGCCCAGGCAATGAGCAGTTCTTC.

This rearrangement joins TRBV7-6 to TRBJ2-5; the match to TRBD1 covers 10 bases. Germline CDR1 reads SGHVS; CDR2 reads FNYEAQ. The CDR3 length is 16 residues. J gave up 4 bases and V 0 bases, and 5 bases lay outside the gene matches. This CDR3 is CASSLADRGMVETQYF. The CDR3 region has the DNA TGTGCCAGCAGCTTAGCGGACAGGGGGATGGTAGAGACCCAGTACTTC. Full variable domain (outside the CDR3, taken from reference TRBV7-6 and TRBJ2-5): GAGVSQSPRYKVTKRGQDVALRCDPISGHVSLYWYRQALGQGPEFLTYFNYEAQQDKSGLPNDRFSAERPEGSISTLTIQRTEQRDSAMYRCASSLADRGMVETQYFGPGTRLLVL.

V usage is TRBV30 and J usage is TRBJ1-2; D is perhaps TRBD1 (5 bases). The CDR3 spans 17 residues. Trimming removed 1 base from V and 6 bases from J, with 24 bases in between. CDR1 and CDR2 (germline): GTSNPN, SVGIG (reference sequence). The CDR3 is CAWSAPTMTRGRDGYTF. The CDR3 DNA sequence: TGTGCCTGGAGTGCCCCCACGATGACACGGGGGAGGGATGGCTACACCTTC. The full variable domain, completed using reference TRBV30 and TRBJ1-2, is SQTIHQWPATLVQPVGSPLSLECTVEGTSNPNLYWYRQAAGRGLQLLFYSVGIGQISSEVPQNLSASRPQDRQFILSSKKLLLSDSGFYLCAWSAPTMTRGRDGYTFGSGTRLTVV.

The CDR3 nucleotides are TGTGCCAGCAGCTTAACGGGGGTTAACGAGCAGTACGTC. Its protein is CASSLTGVNEQYV. This chain links TRBV7-9 with TRBJ2-7; D is perhaps TRBD2 (6 bases). CDR1 and CDR2 from the germline V gene are SEHNR and FQNEAQ (reference sequence). V was trimmed by 2 bases and J by 5 bases, leaving 10 bases between them. CDR3 length: 13 amino acids.

The chain recombines TRBV6-1 with TRBJ1-2, with 7 bases matching TRBD1. J was trimmed by 7 bases and V by 2 bases; bases with no gene match: 1. Germline CDR1 reads MNHNS; CDR2 reads SASEGT. This CDR3 is 12 amino acids long. CDR3 sequence (DNA): TGTGCCAGCAGTGAAACAGGGGTTGGCTACACCTTC. Translating it yields CASSETGVGYTF.

The chain recombines TRBV9 with TRBJ2-2, with 10 bases identical to TRBD1. V lost 3 bases, J lost 0 bases, and 2 bases stayed unmatched. The CDR3 loop spans 16 amino acids. Germline CDR1 SGDLS, CDR2 YYNGEE. The CDR3 DNA is TGTGCCAGCAGCGGACAGGGGGCTGCGAACACCGGGGAGCTGTTTTTT. This sequence encodes CASSGQGAANTGELFF.

V gene TRBV18 combines with J gene TRBJ1-2; D ambiguous. Germline V CDR1 and CDR2: KGHSH, LQKENI. The CDR3 is made up of 13 amino acids. The germline V and J ends were trimmed by 1 base and 8 bases, with 11 bases remaining between them. CDR3 protein: CASSPLGLRGYTF. CDR3 coding DNA: TGTGCCAGCTCACCACTGGGCTTACGGGGCTACACCTTC.

This clone occurred a few times. The rearrangement joins TRBV6-4 to TRBJ2-1, with TRBD2 matching over 9 bases. From germline, CDR1 is MRHNA and CDR2 SNTAGT. The CDR3 length is 19 residues. Trimming removed 0 bases from V and 7 bases from J; junction bases left unmatched: 16. The CDR3 here is CASSDSRSSLSGGVNEQFF. CDR3 sequence (DNA): TGTGCCAGCAGTGACTCGCGGTCTTCCCTTAGCGGGGGAGTAAATGAGCAGTTCTTC.

This clone appeared a single time. The J gene is TRBJ2-7, the V gene TRBV6-5, with 8 bases matching TRBD1. The CDR3 has 14 residues. Germline V CDR1 and CDR2: MNHEY, SVGAGI. The V gene end was trimmed by 6 bases and the J gene end by 0 bases; junction bases not matched to a gene: 4. DNA of the CDR3: TGTGCCAGCAGACTCGGACAGGGCTCCTACGAGCAGTACTTC. Residues: CASRLGQGSYEQYF.

The chain is built from TRBV19 and TRBJ1-2, with 10 positions matching TRBD1. V gave up 6 bases and J gave up 2 bases; unmatched junction bases: 3. The V gene's germline CDR1 is LNHDA and CDR2 SQIVND (reference sequence). The CDR3 spans 14 residues. Here the CDR3 reads CASRGQGFNYGYTF. DNA of the CDR3: TGTGCCAGTAGGGGACAGGGGTTCAACTATGGCTACACCTTC.